The sequence of this TCR beta chain was determined in a study of blood T cell repertoires in COVID-19. Overall study context: Nucleic acid was either cDNA or gDNA, and it came from T cells, B-cell-depleted T cells, or PBMCs.

In the authors' methods: Amplified reference gene primers provided the basis for estimating nucleated cell counts. Method: immunoSEQ multiplex PCR; TCRdb's copy keeps in-frame clones and lacks some. V and J calls and clone size are given by that table; D and trimming were obtained from the DNA. This table has roughly 150,000 clones, roughly 77% appearing once. The CDR3 sequence is 13 residues long. In germline, CDR1 is MNHEY, CDR2 SMNVEV (reference sequence). V was cut by 2 bases and J by 7 bases, with 8 bases left in between. The specimen was peripheral blood. The gene calls are TRBV27 and TRBJ1-4; D gene ambiguous. The sequence was collected from a human donor in a cohort sampled during active COVID-19. The CDR3 reads CASSLAYSEKLFF. CDR3 coding DNA: TGTGCCAGCAGTTTAGCGTATAGTGAAAAACTGTTTTTT.